What follows are 21 T cell receptor beta chains derived from one specimen sequenced in a study of T cells in tuberculosis. TCRdb keeps only in-frame clones here, not all; method: immunoSEQ multiplex PCR. Among around 29,000 clones listed, about 92% were seen once. Material for sequencing was PBMCs. All receptors come from a donor aged 10 to 29 with latent tuberculosis or without tuberculosis infection.

V and J are TRBV28 and TRBJ1-5; 8 positions match TRBD1. This CDR3 has 17 amino acids. From germline, CDR1 is MDHEN and CDR2 SYDVKM. V was clipped by 4 bases and J by 2 bases; unmatched bases: 10. CDR3 in DNA: TGTGCCAGCAGTTCCTTAACAGGGGGGTTTCGCAATCAGCCCCAGCATTTT. As protein: CASSSLTGGFRNQPQHF.

This sequence joins TRBV9 and TRBJ1-1, with TRBD1 matching 9 bases. In germline, CDR1 is SGDLS, CDR2 YYNGEE. Trimming took 2 bases from V and 10 from J; bases not matched to a gene: 3. CDR3 length: 12 residues. The CDR3 coding sequence is TGTGCCAGCAGCGTGGGACAGGGAAGAGCTTTCTTT. It is translated as CASSVGQGRAFF.

The chain is built from TRBV5-6 and TRBJ1-1; 8 nucleotides match TRBD1. The CDR3 runs to 14 residues. V lost 4 bases and J lost 1; bases outside the gene matches: 3. CDR1 and CDR2 (germline): SGHDT, YYEEEE. CDR3 residues: CASSLGTGNTEAFF. The CDR3 coding sequence is TGTGCCAGCAGCCTTGGGACAGGGAACACTGAAGCTTTCTTT.

The rearrangement links TRBV9 to TRBJ2-7, with D maybe TRBD1 (6 bases). The V end was cut by 4 bases, the J end by 1 base, with 9 bases between. The CDR3 is 13 amino acids. Germline V gene data show CDR1 as SGDLS and CDR2 as YYNGEE. CDR3 DNA sequence: TGTGCCAGCAGCCCTAGGGGGTCCTACGAGCAGTACTTC. It codes for CASSPRGSYEQYF.

This clone showed up just once. The junction shows a germline mismatch at one end, possibly a read error. The gene calls are TRBV10-3 and TRBJ1-2; 8 positions match TRBD1. The length of the CDR3 is 13 residues. Germline CDR1 is ENHRY and CDR2 is SYGVKD. The CDR3 DNA reads TGCCCCCCCACAGGGGGACGAATCTATGGCTACACCTTC. Residues: CPPTGGRIYGYTF.

The V gene is TRBV5-4, the J gene TRBJ2-1, with 9 bases that match TRBD2. The CDR3 is 15 residues long. V dropped 3 bases and J dropped 4; count of bases not matched to a gene: 5. The germline V gene has CDR1 SGHNT and CDR2 YYREEE (reference sequence). The CDR3 spells CASSSGTSQYNEQFF. CDR3 nucleotide sequence: TGTGCCAGCAGCTCCGGGACTAGCCAATACAATGAGCAGTTCTTC.

The chain couples TRBV4-2 to TRBJ1-1; D is unresolved. Germline loops: CDR1 LGHNA, CDR2 YNFKEQ. This CDR3 has 15 residues. V dropped 6 bases and J dropped 2 bases, with 16 bases sitting between them. The CDR3 sequence is CASSPNGAPNTEAFF. CDR3 in DNA: TGTGCCAGCAGTCCAAACGGAGCGCCTAACACTGAAGCTTTCTTT.

The chain couples TRBV19 to TRBJ1-4; 8 positions match TRBD1. Germline CDR1 LNHDA, CDR2 SQIVND (reference sequence). The CDR3 extends over 13 amino acids. V was clipped by 5 bases and J by 7 bases; unmatched bases: 3. CDR3: CASSDTGGEKLFF. CDR3 sequence (DNA): TGTGCCAGTAGTGATACAGGGGGTGAAAAACTGTTTTTT.

The chain recombines TRBV19 with TRBJ1-3, with D unresolved. Deletions cut 6 bases from V and 0 bases from J, with 12 bases between. There are 15 residues in the CDR3. Germline V CDR1 and CDR2: LNHDA, SQIVND (reference sequence). The CDR3 here is CASRETPSSGNTIYF. The CDR3, as DNA: TGTGCCAGTAGAGAGACACCAAGCTCTGGAAACACCATATATTTT.

The chain joins TRBV15 to TRBJ1-1; TRBD1 is a possible D gene (6 bases). Trimming shortened V by 3 bases and J by 3 bases, and 20 bases separated the two germline ends. The CDR3 extends over 17 amino acids. Per germline, CDR1 LNHNV and CDR2 YYDKDF (reference sequence). CDR3 amino acids: CATSRRGRGRIYTEAFF. CDR3 sequence (DNA): TGTGCCACCAGCAGGAGGGGGAGGGGGAGGATTTACACTGAAGCTTTCTTT.

The chain recombines TRBV29-1 with TRBJ2-7; 9 nucleotides align to TRBD1. Germline V CDR1 and CDR2: SQVTM, ANQGSEA. The CDR3 runs to 14 residues. V was clipped by 6 bases and J by 2 bases; unmatched bases: 8. In nucleotides, the CDR3 is TGCAGCGTGAACCGGGACAGGGAACCCTACGAGCAGTACTTC. Translation: CSVNRDREPYEQYF.

J is TRBJ2-2 and V is TRBV6-6; 10 nucleotides align to TRBD1. The CDR3 totals 14 residues. The germline V gene encodes CDR1 MNHNY and CDR2 SVGAGI (reference sequence). V gave up 8 bases and J gave up 6 bases; unmatched junction bases: 6. The CDR3 nucleotides read TGTGCCAGCGAGGGACAGGGGTGGGCCGGGGAGCTGTTTTTT. Its translation: CASEGQGWAGELFF.

The CDR3 nucleotides read TGTGCCAGCAGTGACGGGGAGAACAATGAGCAGTTCTTC. Its translation: CASSDGENNEQFF. The J gene is TRBJ2-1, the V gene TRBV6-4; the D gene is possibly TRBD2 (5 bases). The germline V gene has CDR1 MRHNA and CDR2 SNTAGT. The CDR3 runs to 13 residues. V dropped 2 bases and J dropped 5 bases, with 7 bases sitting between them.

Points on this clone: Mismatch with germline at one junction end may stem from a read error. The chain's CDR3 is CASSETDF. Written as DNA, the CDR3 is TGTGCCAGCAGCGAAACAGACTTC. This chain joins TRBV5-8 and TRBJ2-7, with no clear D. The CDR3 covers 8 residues. Germline loops: CDR1 SGHTS, CDR2 YDEGEE.

The chain couples TRBV9 to TRBJ1-1; D is unclear. Germline V gene lookup returns CDR1 SGDLS and CDR2 YYNGEE. The ends were cut back, 1 base at V and 2 bases at J, with 9 bases in the middle. CDR3 length: 14 amino acids. The CDR3 reads CASSVTAQNTEAFF. The CDR3 DNA reads TGTGCCAGCAGCGTAACTGCCCAAAACACTGAAGCTTTCTTT.

The chain's CDR3 is CASSHIRGTNYGYTF. Written as DNA, the CDR3 is TGCGCCAGCAGCCATATCAGGGGGACTAACTATGGCTACACCTTC. This chain joins TRBV4-1 and TRBJ1-2; TRBD1 aligns across 7 bases. CDR3 length: 15 residues. Germline V gene sequence: CDR1 MGHRA, CDR2 YSYEKL. J was trimmed by 0 bases and V by 3 bases; bases with no gene match: 4.

This chain uses TRBV7-3 with TRBJ1-4; D uncertain. Trimming pared 2 bases from V and 4 bases from J, leaving 26 bases between. Germline CDR1 reads SGHTA; CDR2 reads FQGTGA. The CDR3 runs to 20 residues. The CDR3 reads CASSLASDGSYRENNEKLFF. Here the CDR3 DNA reads TGTGCCAGCAGCTTAGCGAGTGACGGTTCATACCGGGAAAATAATGAAAAACTGTTTTTT.

This chain connects TRBV7-2 to TRBJ2-1; 8 bases are shared with TRBD1. The CDR3 is 14 residues long. V lost 2 bases and J lost 7; bases outside the gene matches: 4. CDR1 and CDR2 (germline): SGHTA, FQGNSA. CDR3: CASSLSRGRNEQFF. DNA for the CDR3: TGTGCCAGCAGCTTAAGCAGGGGGCGGAATGAGCAGTTCTTC.

The chain combines TRBV28 with TRBJ2-7, with 7 bases fitting TRBD2. After removal of 3 bases from V and 4 bases from J, the junction contained 9 bases not matched to a gene. Germline assignment: CDR1 MDHEN and CDR2 SYDVKM. CDR3 length: 15 amino acids. The CDR3, as DNA: TGTGCCAGCAGTTTGGGGACGGGAGGTTTGTACGAGCAGTACTTC. Encoded protein: CASSLGTGGLYEQYF.

J is TRBJ2-3 and V is TRBV9; 10 nucleotides line up with TRBD2. The germline V gene encodes CDR1 SGDLS and CDR2 YYNGEE. The CDR3 covers 19 residues. V shed 4 bases, J shed 1 base, and the junction held 15 bases outside the gene matches. CDR3 coding DNA: TGTGCCAGCAGCTTCCCTAGCCAGGGTGGACTAGCGGGCACAGATACGCAGTATTTT. This codes for CASSFPSQGGLAGTDTQYF.

The chain carries TRBV7-6 and TRBJ1-1; TRBD1 matches at 7 bases. CDR3 length: 15 residues. Germline-derived CDR1 and CDR2 are SGHVS and FNYEAQ. J gave up 7 bases and V 1 base, and 9 bases lay outside the gene matches. CDR3 loop: CASSLGPRGADEAFF. Written as DNA, the CDR3 is TGTGCCAGCAGCTTAGGCCCCAGGGGGGCCGATGAAGCTTTCTTT.